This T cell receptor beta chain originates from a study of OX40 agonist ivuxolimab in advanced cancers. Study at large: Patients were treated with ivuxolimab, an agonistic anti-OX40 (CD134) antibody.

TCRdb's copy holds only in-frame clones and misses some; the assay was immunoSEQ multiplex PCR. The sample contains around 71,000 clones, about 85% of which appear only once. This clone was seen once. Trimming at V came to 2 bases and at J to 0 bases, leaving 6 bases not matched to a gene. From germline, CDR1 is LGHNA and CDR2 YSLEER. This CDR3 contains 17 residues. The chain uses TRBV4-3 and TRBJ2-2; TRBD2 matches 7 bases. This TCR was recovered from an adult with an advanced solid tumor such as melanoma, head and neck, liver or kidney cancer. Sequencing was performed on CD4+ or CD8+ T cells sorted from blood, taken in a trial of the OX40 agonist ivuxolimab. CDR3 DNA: TGCGCCAGCAGCCAATCCTGGGGGGGTTCGAACACCGGGGAGCTGTTTTTT. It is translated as CASSQSWGGSNTGELFF.